The clone carrying this T cell receptor (beta chain) was seen only a few times. Its specificity is not known. PCR employed 60 Vbeta and 13 Jbeta primers. Sequencing used immunoSEQ multiplex PCR; TCRdb keeps in-frame clones, though not all of them. Of 50,000 or so clones in the sample, roughly 53% were seen once. The sample is drawn from a study of cytomegalovirus exposure and HLA in healthy donors. Findings and limits, study-wide: Being productive about 90% or about 30% of the time was typical of most TCR beta V segments in an earlier analysis.

Missing from this donor's record is the CMV serostatus. Per germline, CDR1 SQVTM and CDR2 ANQGSEA. The CDR3 is 13 residues long. With 5 bases removed from V and 6 bases from J, the gap between germline ends came to 16 bases. This TCR was recovered from a human donor in good health. The V gene is TRBV29-1, the J gene TRBJ1-1; maybe TRBD1 (5 bases). The sample consisted of PBMCs. The CDR3 protein is CSVIGVEKPEAFF. CDR3 sequence (DNA): TGCAGCGTTATAGGGGTTGAAAAGCCTGAAGCTTTCTTT.